This TCR beta chain was observed in a study of vaccination and CD4 T cells after COVID-19. Study-wide background: Each post-COVID sample was drawn after diagnosis, and the median interval was roughly 97 days (range 35 to 161). Findings of the study overall: Reactive clonotype counts went from median approximately 23 after infection to approximately 38 after vaccination, nonsignificantly.

The Oncomine TCR Beta short-read assay sequenced DNA from cultured CD4+ T cells. One entry per CDR3 protein, called by TCRdb with MiXCR from the PCR reads. This repertoire shows approximately 6,000 distinct CDR3 sequences, just under 35% found once; its top ten account for 25% to 35%. The sample's treatment: 10-day PBMC culture with coronavirus spike peptide pools or control peptides (ViraFEST assay). Ahead of the COVID-19 pandemic (2011-2018), the CD4+ T cells of the unexposed donor were collected. Days 3 and 7 were when half the medium was replaced with fresh IL-2 medium. From germline, CDR1 is LNHNV and CDR2 YYDKDF (reference sequence). The CDR3 length is 15 residues. V lost 6 bases to trimming and J lost 1 base; unmatched junction nucleotides: 8. This clonotype was seen a few times. What it binds is not known.

Sequencing was carried out using CD4+ T cells from blood, cultured in vitro. The chain has TRBV15 and TRBJ2-7; the match to TRBD1 covers 8 bases. This clonotype was sampled from a human donor in good health. CDR3: CATSSQDRASYEQYF. The CDR3 DNA follows: TGTGCCACCAGTTCCCAGGACAGGGCATCCTACGAGCAGTACTTC.